Following are 16 T cell receptor beta chains from one sample sequenced in a study of Ad26.COV2.S vaccination and SARS-CoV-2 variants. The assay was immunoSEQ multiplex PCR, and TCRdb's table has in-frame clones only and misses some. The sample holds roughly 510,000 clones, around nine tenths seen once. Treatment here: approximately 18 received Ad26.COV2.S at low or high dose, single or two shots; about five received placebo; per-sample allocation not given. On day 63 after the first injection, vaccine and placebo recipients gave samples. The sequenced sample was peripheral blood, obtained in a trial of Ad26.COV2.S vaccine versus placebo. Receptor source: a person between 18 and 59 years old who received the Ad26.COV2.S COVID-19 vaccine or a placebo.

This chain joins TRBV5-4 and TRBJ2-1; TRBD1 matches 9 bases. This CDR3 is 13 amino acids long. With V trimmed by 4 bases and J by 6 bases, 2 bases remained unmatched. CDR1 is SGHNT, CDR2 YYREEE, per germline (reference sequence). CDR3 sequence: CASSKTGGNEQFF. The DNA for the CDR3 is TGTGCCAGCAGCAAGACAGGGGGCAATGAGCAGTTCTTC. Looking up the rest from reference TRBV5-4 and TRBJ2-1 gives the full variable domain: ETGVTQSPTHLIKTRGQQVTLRCSSQSGHNTVSWYQQALGQGPQFIFQYYREEENGRGNFPPRFSGLQFPNYSSELNVNALELDDSALYLCASSKTGGNEQFFGPGTRLTVL.

The chain uses TRBV10-3 and TRBJ2-3; D tentatively reads TRBD1 or TRBD2 (5 bases each). The CDR3 extends over 15 amino acids. V lost 2 bases, J lost 4 bases, and 13 bases lay in between. The germline V gene encodes CDR1 ENHRY and CDR2 SYGVKD. The CDR3 coding sequence is TGTGCCATCAGTGAGGGCCCCCGGGGCGCAGATACGCAGTATTTT. It is translated as CAISEGPRGADTQYF.

The V call is TRBV6-1, the J call TRBJ2-1, with D possibly TRBD2 on 5 matching bases. Germline lookup yields CDR1 MNHNS and CDR2 SASEGT. V was trimmed by 3 bases and J by 8 bases, leaving 17 bases between them. The CDR3 length is 15 residues. This CDR3 is CASSDPLTSLDEQFF. The CDR3 nucleotides are TGTGCCAGCAGTGACCCCCTTACTAGTCTCGATGAGCAGTTCTTC.

The J gene is TRBJ1-4, the V gene TRBV18; D may be TRBD1 (5 bases). Germline values: CDR1 KGHSH, CDR2 LQKENI. The V gene lost 5 bases and the J gene lost 8 bases, with 21 bases spanning the gap. CDR3 length: 16 residues. CDR3 sequence reads: CASSSPVTARGEKLFF. The CDR3 DNA sequence: TGTGCCAGCTCATCGCCAGTGACAGCACGAGGGGAAAAACTGTTTTTT.

The genes are TRBV19 and TRBJ1-2; possibly TRBD1 for D (6 bases). Germline loops: CDR1 LNHDA, CDR2 SQIVND (reference sequence). The CDR3 is 14 residues long. Trimming stripped 2 bases from V and 8 bases from J, with 15 bases between. The CDR3 DNA reads as TGTGCCAGTAGTATACAGGGGTCGATCTTCGGCTACACCTTC. Translating it yields CASSIQGSIFGYTF.

In its sample, this clone was seen once. This chain uses TRBV11-2 with TRBJ1-2; tentative D call: TRBD1 (5 bases). The germline CDR1 and CDR2 sequences are SGHAT and FQNNGV. The V gene lost 3 bases and the J gene lost 8 bases, with 16 bases spanning the gap. The CDR3 extends over 14 amino acids. The CDR3 region is CASSLRGPGLGYTF. The CDR3 DNA reads as TGTGCCAGCAGCTTGAGGGGACCGGGTTTAGGCTACACCTTC.

The chain combines TRBV6-1 with TRBJ1-3; weak D call: TRBD1 (5 bases). Trimming pared 4 bases from V and 8 bases from J, leaving 24 bases between. The CDR3 length is 17 residues. Per germline, CDR1 MNHNS and CDR2 SASEGT. In nucleotides, the CDR3 is TGTGCCAGCAGTGCGGCTAGTGGGGCAGCCCAAAAGGACACCATATATTTT. Residues: CASSAASGAAQKDTIYF.

The chain links TRBV28 to TRBJ2-4; TRBD1 aligns across 10 bases. This CDR3 contains 13 residues. After removal of 6 bases from V and 6 bases from J, the junction contained 2 bases not matched to a gene. Germline V gives CDR1 MDHEN, CDR2 SYDVKM. The CDR3 DNA sequence: TGTGCCAGCAGGGGACAGGGGAGAAACATTCAGTACTTC. Residues: CASRGQGRNIQYF. The variable domain in full, with the rest retrieved from reference TRBV28 and TRBJ2-4, is DVKVTQSSRYLVKRTGEKVFLECVQDMDHENMFWYRQDPGLGLRLIYFSYDVKMKEKGDIPEGYSVSREKKERFSLILESASTNQTSMYLCASRGQGRNIQYFGAGTRLSVL.

This sequence joins TRBV28 and TRBJ2-5; D is unresolved. CDR3 length: 15 residues. The germline CDR1 and CDR2 sequences are MDHEN and SYDVKM. Trimming took 2 bases from V and 5 from J, leaving 15 bases between them. CDR3 sequence reads: CASSLMVRGPETQYF. DNA of the CDR3: TGTGCCAGCAGTTTAATGGTGCGAGGACCCGAGACCCAGTACTTC.

The V call is TRBV10-3, the J call TRBJ1-6; TRBD1 aligns across 10 bases. Germline V CDR1 and CDR2: ENHRY, SYGVKD. With V trimmed by 8 bases and J by 2 bases, 15 bases remained unmatched. This CDR3 comprises 19 residues. The CDR3 DNA reads as TGTGCCATCGGGGGTTCCGGGACAGGGGTTTTCACCTATAATTCACCCCTCCACTTT. Translated: CAIGGSGTGVFTYNSPLHF.

The chain has TRBV28 and TRBJ1-1, with D perhaps TRBD1 (6 bases). V was trimmed by 2 bases and J by 1 base, leaving 11 bases between them. The CDR3 length is 15 residues. Germline assignment: CDR1 MDHEN and CDR2 SYDVKM. The CDR3 protein is CASSLGGGGNTEAFF. CDR3 bases: TGTGCCAGCAGTTTAGGAGGGGGAGGGAACACTGAAGCTTTCTTT.

This chain links TRBV6-6 with TRBJ1-5; TRBD1 matches 7 bases. The ends lost 7 bases at V and 6 bases at J; junction bases unmatched: 9. The CDR3 has 14 residues. The germline V gene encodes CDR1 MNHNY and CDR2 SVGAGI (reference sequence). CDR3 residues: CASKNDRASQPQHF. CDR3 DNA sequence: TGTGCCAGCAAAAATGACAGGGCGAGTCAGCCCCAGCATTTT.

The chain combines TRBV27 with TRBJ2-1; TRBD2 matches 13 bases. Germline V lookup: CDR1 MNHEY, CDR2 SMNVEV (reference sequence). V lost 4 bases and J lost 5; bases outside the gene matches: 8. This CDR3 contains 17 residues. The CDR3 DNA reads TGTGCCAGCAGTTCTATAGGGGGACTAGCGGGGAACAATGAGCAGTTCTTC. It specifies CASSSIGGLAGNNEQFF.

The V gene is TRBV28, the J gene TRBJ1-5; TRBD1 is a possible D gene (5 bases). The germline V gene encodes CDR1 MDHEN and CDR2 SYDVKM. The CDR3 spans 12 residues. V lost 6 bases and J 4 bases, leaving 7 bases between the germline ends. CDR3 DNA: TGTGCCAGCAGCCCAGGGAATCAGCCCCAGCATTTT. It yields the protein CASSPGNQPQHF.

The chain employs TRBV30 and TRBJ1-6; TRBD1 matches at 7 bases. Losses at the gene ends were 2 bases for V and 7 bases for J; bases not matched to a gene: 2. Per germline, CDR1 GTSNPN and CDR2 SVGIG (reference sequence). The CDR3 contains 13 residues. CDR3 sequence: CAWSLGGNSPLHF. The DNA for the CDR3 is TGTGCCTGGAGTCTAGGGGGCAATTCACCCCTCCACTTT.

Only a few counts were recorded for this clone. DNA of the CDR3: TGTGCCAGCAGCTTGGAAACTGGCTACACCTTC. Residues: CASSLETGYTF. The chain employs TRBV5-6 and TRBJ1-2; no clear D. CDR3 length: 11 residues. Germline lookup yields CDR1 SGHDT and CDR2 YYEEEE. V dropped 0 bases and J dropped 7 bases, with 4 bases sitting between them.